This T cell receptor (beta chain) was recorded in a study of shared clonotypes between healthy human individuals. J was trimmed by 5 bases and V by 4 bases; bases with no gene match: 5. This CDR3 has 15 residues. In germline, CDR1 is SGHRS, CDR2 YFSETQ. The table came from immunoSEQ multiplex PCR; TCRdb's copy has only in-frame clones and leaves some out. Here the sample spans 1,400,000 or so clones, approximately 98.5% being singletons. The rearrangement links TRBV5-1 to TRBJ1-5; the match to TRBD1 covers 11 bases. Input material: naive CD4+ T cells sorted from blood. Stated subset: CD45RA+ positively selected. The TCR was taken from a man under 40 in good health. CDR3 residues: CASSAGQGDYQPQHF. CDR3 sequence (DNA): TGCGCCAGCAGCGCGGGACAGGGGGACTATCAGCCCCAGCATTTT.